This T cell receptor beta chain was obtained from a study of Ad26.COV2.S vaccination and SARS-CoV-2 variants. Some clones are missing from TCRdb's copy, which holds only in-frame ones; the method was immunoSEQ multiplex PCR. The sample shows around 7,000 clones, roughly 84% of them seen only once. CDR1 is SGHDN and CDR2 is FVKESK in the germline V gene. This CDR3 contains 15 residues. V lost 2 bases to trimming and J lost 3 bases; unmatched junction nucleotides: 7. The source was peripheral blood, collected after recovery from COVID-19. This receptor was obtained from a human donor who had recovered from COVID-19. V gene TRBV14 combines with J gene TRBJ2-7; 7 bases align to TRBD2. CDR3 protein: CASSQWGGVLYEQYF. As DNA, the CDR3 is TGTGCCAGCAGCCAATGGGGGGGGGTCCTCTACGAGCAGTACTTC.